The 32 T cell receptor beta chains below all came from one sample that was sequenced in a study of tumor-infiltrating lymphocytes in primary liver carcinoma. TCR beta cDNA was prepared out of 450 to 500 ng total RNA by means of a constant-region primer. Three rounds of nested multiplex PCR with slightly modified ARM-PCR produced TCR beta libraries. For roughly 10 cycles apiece, the opening two PCR rounds ran with TRBV1-TRBV30 forward primers and a C-beta reverse primer. MiXCR was run by TCRdb on the multiplex PCR reads, yielding one entry per CDR3 protein. The sample shows 150,000 to 200,000 distinct CDR3 sequences, about 60% of them seen only once. The blood RNA (from unsorted whole blood) was obtained, and germline DNA was also extracted. The specimen sequenced was peripheral blood. The receptors come from a man aged 40-49 years with primary liver carcinoma and hepatitis B virus infection.

The chain has TRBV4-1 and TRBJ2-3; D ambiguous. The V end was cut by 1 base, the J end by 6 bases, with 5 bases between. The CDR3 runs to 12 residues. Germline loops: CDR1 MGHRA, CDR2 YSYEKL. CDR3 amino acids: CASSQADDTQYF. In nucleotides, the CDR3 is TGCGCCAGCAGCCAAGCGGACGATACGCAGTATTTT.

The chain is built from TRBV6-1 and TRBJ2-2; perhaps TRBD2 as D (6 bases). V lost 7 bases, J lost 9 bases, and 18 bases lay in between. This CDR3 is 14 amino acids long. The germline V gene has CDR1 MNHNS and CDR2 SASEGT. The CDR3: CASTRRDGSRELFF. CDR3 bases: TGTGCCAGCACTAGGCGGGATGGGAGCCGGGAGCTGTTTTTT.

This clonotype showed up just once. A single base separates this from a much larger clone, so it may be a read error. CDR3 nucleotides: TGTGCCAGCAGCCAAGAGGCGCTTTCCTACGAGCATTACTTC. Its protein product is CASSQEALSYEHYF. The chain has TRBV4-2 and TRBJ2-7; D not resolved. The CDR3 consists of 14 residues. In germline, CDR1 is LGHNA, CDR2 YNFKEQ.

The genes are TRBV6-2 or TRBV6-3 and TRBJ2-1; 9 bases are shared with TRBD2. The J segment lost 2 bases and the V segment lost 7 bases, leaving 9 bases of the junction unmatched. The V gene's germline CDR1 is MNHEY and CDR2 SVGEGT. The CDR3 runs 16 residues. CDR3: CASTRGAGGPYNEQFF. The DNA of the CDR3 is TGTGCCAGCACCAGGGGTGCGGGAGGGCCCTACAATGAGCAGTTCTTC.

The chain joins TRBV27 to TRBJ2-1; the match to TRBD2 covers 13 bases. The ends lost 5 bases at V and 7 bases at J; junction bases unmatched: 11. The CDR3 sequence is 17 residues long. Per the germline V gene, CDR1 is MNHEY and CDR2 is SMNVEV (reference sequence). In DNA, the CDR3 is TGTGCCAGCAGTCCCCTCCCCACTAGCGGGAGGGAGAATGAGCAGTTCTTC. It translates to CASSPLPTSGRENEQFF.

Concerning this clonotype itself: At one end, the junction sequence differs from germline, possibly due to a read error. The chain combines TRBV4-1 with TRBJ2-7, with D tentatively TRBD2 (5 bases). Per the germline V gene, CDR1 is MGHRA and CDR2 is YSYEKL. CDR3 size: 18 residues. CDR3 sequence (DNA): TGCGCGAGCAGCCAAGTCCTGTACGGGGAAGGGAGAATCAACGAGCAGTACTTC. Its protein product is CASSQVLYGEGRINEQYF.

A word on this clonotype: Because it lacks the conserved phenylalanine or tryptophan at the end, this CDR3 is likely a read error. The limits of the CDR3 on the DNA are not certain, so only TCRdb's listed CDR3 is given. This chain links TRBV11-2 with TRBJ2-5; the table's D gene call, TRBD2, was not cross checked with the DNA. The germline V gene encodes CDR1 SGHAT and CDR2 FQNNGV. The CDR3 spans 16 residues, counting both ends. The chain's CDR3 is CASSLGSSDPGETLYL.

The CDR3, as DNA: TGTGCCAGCAGCTTATATAGAGGGAGTCTAGACGAGCAGTACTTC. It codes for CASSLYRGSLDEQYF. The gene calls are TRBV13 and TRBJ2-7; D might be TRBD2 (5 bases). The V and J ends lost 2 bases and 5 bases respectively, with 16 bases between them. The CDR3 runs 15 residues. Germline V gene data show CDR1 as PRHDT and CDR2 as FYEKMQ (reference sequence).

This clonotype has only one observation. The junction departs from germline at one end; a sequencing error may be responsible. This sequence joins TRBV6-5 and TRBJ1-2; a possible D gene is TRBD1 (6 bases). The CDR3 length is 15 residues. The germline V gene has CDR1 MNHEY and CDR2 SVGAGI. Here the CDR3 reads CASSSVYRAEGGYTF. The CDR3 region has the DNA TGTGCCAGCAGTAGTGTCTACAGGGCCGAAGGAGGCTACACGTTC.

Concerning this clonotype: A much larger clone lies one base from this, so it may be a read error. V is TRBV11-2 and J is TRBJ2-7; D may be TRBD2 (5 bases). Deletions cut 3 bases from V and 7 bases from J, with 19 bases between. Germline V gene sequence: CDR1 SGHAT, CDR2 FQNNGV. The CDR3 is made up of 15 amino acids. The CDR3 protein is CASSFLGSSYNEQYF. The CDR3 bases are TGTGCCAGCAGCTTTCTGGGGAGCTCCTACAATGAGCAGTACTTC.

Concerning this clonotype: A much bigger clone sits one base away, suggesting this may be a read error. The chain uses TRBV29-1 and TRBJ2-5, with 7 bases matching TRBD1. Germline V gene lookup returns CDR1 SQVTM and CDR2 ANQGSEA. The CDR3 covers 14 residues. The chain's CDR3 is CSVSRGTAQESQYF. The CDR3 bases are TGCAGCGTTAGCAGGGGGACAGCCCAAGAGAGCCAGTACTTC.

CDR3 amino acids: CASSYWGKDEQYF. The CDR3 nucleotides are TGTGCCAGCAGTTACTGGGGGAAGGACGAGCAGTACTTC. This sequence joins TRBV6-5 and TRBJ2-7; D assignment may be TRBD1 or TRBD2 (5 bases each). Trimming removed 1 base from V and 5 bases from J, with 9 bases in between. Germline V CDR1 and CDR2: MNHEY, SVGAGI. This CDR3 is 13 amino acids long.

Remarks on this clonotype: This could be a read error, since a much larger clone is one nucleotide away. The chain joins TRBV29-1 to TRBJ2-3, with D tentatively TRBD1 or TRBD2 (6 bases each). Per the germline V gene, CDR1 is SQVTM and CDR2 is ANQGSEA. This CDR3 has 15 amino acids. The ends were cut back, 6 bases at V and 4 bases at J, with 20 bases in the middle. CDR3 loop: CSVEGVRGSADTQYF. DNA for the CDR3: TGCAGCGTGGAGGGGGTCAGGGGTAGCGCAGATACGCAGTATTTT.

V and J are TRBV6-5 and TRBJ2-3; D not certain. The CDR3 has 15 residues. Between the trimmed V and J ends, which lost 6 bases and 4 bases, there was a span of 17 bases. Germline CDR1 and CDR2: MNHEY and SVGAGI. The CDR3 protein is CASRYDMSSADTQYF. The CDR3 bases are TGTGCCAGCAGATACGACATGTCCAGCGCAGATACGCAGTATTTT.

About this clonotype: A single base separates this from a much larger clone, so it may be a read error. The rearrangement uses TRBV29-1 and TRBJ2-5; no clear D gene. The germline CDR1 and CDR2 sequences are SQVTM and ANQGSEA. V lost 6 bases, J lost 1 base, and 15 bases lay in between. This CDR3 is 14 amino acids long. The CDR3 here is CSVAGGDAQETQYF. The CDR3 DNA sequence: TGCAGCGTGGCTGGTGGGGATGCCCAAGAGACCCAGTACTTC.

This clonotype was recorded a few times. The chain has TRBV10-3 and TRBJ1-5, with TRBD1 identical over 10 bases. Germline-derived CDR1 and CDR2 are ENHRY and SYGVKD. CDR3 length: 13 residues. The V gene end was trimmed by 10 bases and the J gene end by 4 bases; junction bases not matched to a gene: 4. This chain's CDR3 is CASTGQGNQPQHF. CDR3 sequence (DNA): TGTGCCAGTACGGGACAGGGGAATCAGCCCCAGCATTTT.

DNA of the CDR3: TGTGCCAGCAGCGACGTCCCGTTTTCCTACGAGCAGTACTTC. Translating gives CASSDVPFSYEQYF. The gene calls are TRBV6-5 and TRBJ2-7; D is ambiguous. This CDR3 is built from 14 residues. Trimming took off 6 bases at V and 1 base at J, with 13 bases between the two ends. Germline CDR1 is MNHEY and CDR2 is SVGAGI.

Worth noting for this clonotype: A clone one base away is much larger, so this may be a read error. The DNA is omitted, as the CDR3 cannot be located on it reliably, and the CDR3 follows TCRdb's listing. The J gene is TRBJ2-2, the V gene TRBV29-1; the table's D call of TRBD2 was not tested on the DNA. The germline gives CDR1 SQVTM, CDR2 ANQGSEA. Termini included, the CDR3 measures 14 amino acids. CDR3 amino acids: CSVGGGSFAGELLF.

The chain carries TRBV6-1 and TRBJ2-1; TRBD2 matches 8 bases. The CDR3 is 19 residues long. Losses at the gene ends were 2 bases for V and 4 bases for J; bases not matched to a gene: 16. Per the germline V gene, CDR1 is MNHNS and CDR2 is SASEGT. The CDR3 sequence: CASSEMGVSGIPIYNEQFF. The CDR3 region has the DNA TGTGCCAGCAGTGAAATGGGGGTTAGCGGGATTCCAATATACAATGAGCAGTTCTTC.

The sample holds a few counts of this clonotype. The V gene is TRBV21-1, the J gene TRBJ2-5; whether TRBD2, the table's D call, matches the DNA was not checked. TRBV21-1 is a recognized pseudogene. The CDR3 is made up of 18 amino acids. The CDR3 protein is CASSRCLSRRDIEETQYF. The CDR3, as DNA: TGTGCCAGCAGCCGATGCTTATCCCGCAGGGATATCGAAGAGACCCAGTACTTC.

The V call is TRBV11-2, the J call TRBJ2-7, with 7 bases identical to TRBD1. This CDR3 is built from 15 residues. Per the germline V gene, CDR1 is SGHAT and CDR2 is FQNNGV. V was pared by 5 bases and J by 3 bases, with 10 bases of the junction left unmatched. The CDR3: CASSNRDSHNYEQYF. In nucleotides, the CDR3 is TGTGCCAGCAGCAACCGGGACAGCCATAACTACGAGCAGTACTTC.

The CDR3 nucleotides are TGTGCCAGCAGCAAAGCTGTACTAGCGGGTGATACGCAGTATTTT. Amino acid sequence: CASSKAVLAGDTQYF. The gene calls are TRBV21-1 and TRBJ2-3; the tabulated D call, TRBD2, remains unverified against the DNA. TRBV21-1 is a recognized pseudogene. The CDR3 covers 15 residues.

Worth noting for this clonotype: This may arise from a read error, as a much more abundant clone is one base away. The chain is built from TRBV11-2 and TRBJ2-1; 12 nucleotides match TRBD2. This CDR3 region has 17 residues. Germline V gives CDR1 SGHAT, CDR2 FQNNGV. In DNA, the CDR3 is TGTGCCAGCAGTTTACTAGCGGGAGGATTACTTTACAATGAGCAGATCTTC. The encoded protein is CASSLLAGGLLYNEQIF.

In its sample, this clonotype was seen many times. V usage is TRBV11-2 and J usage is TRBJ1-4; weak D call: TRBD1 (5 bases). The ends were cut back, 5 bases at V and 8 bases at J, with 21 bases in the middle. The CDR3 consists of 16 residues. Germline CDR1 SGHAT, CDR2 FQNNGV. In DNA, the CDR3 is TGTGCCAGCAGCCCAGGGAGGGCCGATCGGCGGGAAAAACTGTTTTTT. It encodes CASSPGRADRREKLFF. Looking up the rest from reference TRBV11-2 and TRBJ1-4 gives the full variable domain: EAGVAQSPRYKIIEKRQSVAFWCNPISGHATLYWYQQILGQGPKLLIQFQNNGVVDDSQLPKDRFSAERLKGVDSTLKIQPAKLEDSAVYLCASSPGRADRREKLFFGSGTQLSVL.

The rearrangement uses TRBV7-8 and TRBJ2-5; the D is unclear. Germline-derived CDR1 and CDR2 are SGHVS and FQNEAQ. V lost 2 bases and J 4 bases, leaving 8 bases between the germline ends. This CDR3 is 13 amino acids long. The CDR3 coding sequence is TGTGCCAGCAGCTTACCTAGTCTAGAGACCCAGTACTTC. This gives the protein CASSLPSLETQYF.

Notes on this clonotype: Compared with germline, one end of the junction differs, possibly owing to a read error. This rearrangement joins TRBV11-1 to TRBJ2-5; D is unclear. The CDR3 runs 13 residues. Germline CDR1 reads SGHAT; CDR2 reads FQDESV (reference sequence). The CDR3 loop reads CACSSIRGETQYF. CDR3 DNA: TGTGCCTGCAGCAGTATTAGAGGCGAGACCCAGTACTTC.

Comments on this clonotype: Relative to the germline gene, one junction end is altered; a read error may explain this. The rearrangement links TRBV15 to TRBJ1-4, with TRBD1 as a possible D gene (5 bases). From germline, CDR1 is LNHNV and CDR2 YYDKDF (reference sequence). The CDR3 length is 15 residues. The CDR3 DNA follows: TGTGCCACGAGCCCGATGGGGGAAGGAAGGGAAAAAGTGTTTTTT. As protein: CATSPMGEGREKVFF.

On this clonotype: A read error may explain this, as a much larger clone is one base away. The chain is built from TRBV11-2 and TRBJ1-3, with TRBD1 matching 9 bases. Germline V gene lookup returns CDR1 SGHAT and CDR2 FQNNGV. The length of the CDR3 is 16 residues. V gave up 3 bases and J gave up 4 bases; unmatched junction bases: 7. The CDR3 region is CASSLSQGASGNTIYF. The CDR3 bases are TGTGCCAGCAGCTTGTCACAGGGGGCGTCAGGAAACACCATATATTTT.

This clonotype was found many times. This chain connects TRBV11-3 to TRBJ2-3; 9 nucleotides agree with TRBD2. The CDR3 has 16 residues. Germline assignment: CDR1 SGHNT and CDR2 YENEEA. With V trimmed by 5 bases and J by 10 bases, 16 bases remained unmatched. The CDR3 sequence is CASSLGTSRGAQAQYF. The CDR3, as DNA: TGTGCCAGCAGCCTCGGGACTAGCAGGGGTGCGCAGGCGCAGTATTTT.

The count of this clonotype is one. A read error may be the cause here, since a much bigger clone is one base away. CDR3 region: CASSRDMEEPYEQYF. In nucleotides, the CDR3 is TGTGCCAGCAGCCGAGACATGGAAGAACCTTACGAGCAGTACTTC. The chain has TRBV6-7 and TRBJ2-7; D uncertain. TRBV6-7 has ORF status, its function being uncertain. The CDR3 is 15 residues long. Trimming pared 6 bases from V and 4 bases from J, leaving 19 bases between.

Regarding this clonotype: The CDR3 does not end in the conserved phenylalanine or tryptophan, so this is likely a read error. The rearrangement joins TRBV29-1 to TRBJ1-2; TRBD1 matches 11 bases. Germline V CDR1 and CDR2: SQVTM, ANQGSEA. The CDR3 spans 14 residues. Losses at the gene ends were 3 bases for V and 7 bases for J; bases not matched to a gene: 7. The CDR3 DNA reads TGCAGCGTTGATAAGGACAGGGGGCGGGCTGGCTACACCATC. Protein: CSVDKDRGRAGYTI.

There are a few counts of this clonotype. The chain recombines TRBV4-2 with TRBJ1-2; D gene uncertain. The V gene's germline CDR1 is LGHNA and CDR2 YNFKEQ. This CDR3 comprises 12 residues. Trimming took 0 bases from V and 5 from J, leaving 4 bases between them. The CDR3 reads CASSQEEYGYTF. CDR3 nucleotide sequence: TGTGCCAGCAGCCAAGAGGAGTATGGCTACACCTTC.